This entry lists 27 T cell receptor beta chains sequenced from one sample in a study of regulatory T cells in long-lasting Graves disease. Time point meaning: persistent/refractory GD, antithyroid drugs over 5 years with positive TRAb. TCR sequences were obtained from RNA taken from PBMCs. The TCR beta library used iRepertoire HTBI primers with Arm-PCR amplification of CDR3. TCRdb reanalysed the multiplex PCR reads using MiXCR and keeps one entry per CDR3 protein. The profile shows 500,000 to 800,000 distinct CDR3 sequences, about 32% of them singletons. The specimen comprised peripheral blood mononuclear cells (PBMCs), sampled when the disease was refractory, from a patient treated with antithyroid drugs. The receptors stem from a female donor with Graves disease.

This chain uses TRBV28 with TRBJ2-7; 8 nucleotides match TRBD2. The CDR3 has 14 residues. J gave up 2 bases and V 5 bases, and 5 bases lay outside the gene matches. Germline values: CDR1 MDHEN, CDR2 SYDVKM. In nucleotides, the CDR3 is TGTGCCAGCAGTGCCACTAGCGGCCCCTACGAGCAGTACTTC. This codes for CASSATSGPYEQYF.

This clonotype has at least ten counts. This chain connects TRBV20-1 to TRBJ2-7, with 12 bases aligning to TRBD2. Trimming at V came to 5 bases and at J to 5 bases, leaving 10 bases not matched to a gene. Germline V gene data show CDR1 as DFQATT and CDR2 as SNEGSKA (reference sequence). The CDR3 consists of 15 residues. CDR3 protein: CSAPPLLAGGNEQYF. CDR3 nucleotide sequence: TGCAGTGCTCCCCCGTTACTAGCGGGAGGTAACGAGCAGTACTTC.

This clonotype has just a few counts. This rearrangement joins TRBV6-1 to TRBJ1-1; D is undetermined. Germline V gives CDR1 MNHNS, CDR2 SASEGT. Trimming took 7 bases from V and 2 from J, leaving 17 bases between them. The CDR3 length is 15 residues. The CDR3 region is CASKPQTPQNTEAFF. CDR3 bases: TGTGCCAGCAAACCTCAGACACCACAAAACACTGAAGCTTTCTTT.

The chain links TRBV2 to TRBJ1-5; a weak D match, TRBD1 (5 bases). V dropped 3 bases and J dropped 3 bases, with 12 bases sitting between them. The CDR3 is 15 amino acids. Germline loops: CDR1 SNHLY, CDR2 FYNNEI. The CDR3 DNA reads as TGTGCCAGCAGTGAGGGACTGGGTTTCAATCAGCCCCAGCATTTT. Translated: CASSEGLGFNQPQHF.

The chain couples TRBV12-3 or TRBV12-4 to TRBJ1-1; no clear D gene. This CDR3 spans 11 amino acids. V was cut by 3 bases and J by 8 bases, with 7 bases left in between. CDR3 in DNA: TGTGCCAGCAGTTTCCAAGGCGAAGCTTTCTTT. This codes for CASSFQGEAFF.

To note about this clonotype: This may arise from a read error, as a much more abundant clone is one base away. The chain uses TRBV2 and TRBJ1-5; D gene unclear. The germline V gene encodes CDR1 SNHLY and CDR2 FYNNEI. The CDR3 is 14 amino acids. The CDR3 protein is CASSTWAGDQPRHF. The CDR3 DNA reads TGTGCCAGCTCCACGTGGGCAGGAGATCAGCCCCGGCATTTT.

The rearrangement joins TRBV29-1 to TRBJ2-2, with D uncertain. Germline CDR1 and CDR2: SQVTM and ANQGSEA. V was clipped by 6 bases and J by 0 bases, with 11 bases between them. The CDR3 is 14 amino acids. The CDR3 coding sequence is TGCAGCGTCACAAACCACCCGAACACCGGGGAGCTGTTTTTT. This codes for CSVTNHPNTGELFF.

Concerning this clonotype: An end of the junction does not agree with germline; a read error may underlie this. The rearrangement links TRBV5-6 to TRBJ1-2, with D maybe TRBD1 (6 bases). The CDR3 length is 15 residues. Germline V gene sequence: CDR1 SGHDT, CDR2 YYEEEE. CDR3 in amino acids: CASGLQQGFEYGYTF. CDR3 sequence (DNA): TGTGCCAGCGGCTTACAACAGGGTTTTGAGTATGGCTACACCTTC. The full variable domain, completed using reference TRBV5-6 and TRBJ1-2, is DAGVTQSPTHLIKTRGQQVTLRCSPKSGHDTVSWYQQALGQGPQFIFQYYEEEERQRGNFPDRFSGHQFPNYSSELNVNALLLGDSALYLCASGLQQGFEYGYTFGSGTRLTVV.

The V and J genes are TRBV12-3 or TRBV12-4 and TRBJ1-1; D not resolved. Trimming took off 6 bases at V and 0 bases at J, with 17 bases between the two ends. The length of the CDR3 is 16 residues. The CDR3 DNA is TGTGCCAGCAGCCCCGGGTGGGCAACCTTGAACACTGAAGCTTTCTTT. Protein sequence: CASSPGWATLNTEAFF.

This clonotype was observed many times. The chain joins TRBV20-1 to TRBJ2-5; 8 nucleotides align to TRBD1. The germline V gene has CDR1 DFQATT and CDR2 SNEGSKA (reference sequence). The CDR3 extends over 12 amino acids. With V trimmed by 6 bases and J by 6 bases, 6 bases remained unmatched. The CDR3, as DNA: TGCAGTGCCAACGACAGGGGAAAGACCCAGTACTTC. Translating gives CSANDRGKTQYF.

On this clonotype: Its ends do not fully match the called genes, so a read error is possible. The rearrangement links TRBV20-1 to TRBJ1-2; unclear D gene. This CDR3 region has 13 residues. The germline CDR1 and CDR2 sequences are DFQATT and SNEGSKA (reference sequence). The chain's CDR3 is CSASLRVTYGHTF. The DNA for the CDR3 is TGCAGTGCTAGTCTGCGGGTGACCTATGGCCACACCTTC.

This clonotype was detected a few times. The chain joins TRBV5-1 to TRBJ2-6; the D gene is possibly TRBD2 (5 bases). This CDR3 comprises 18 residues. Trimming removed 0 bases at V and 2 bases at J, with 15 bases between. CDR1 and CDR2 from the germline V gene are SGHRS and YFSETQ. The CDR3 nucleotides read TGCGCCAGCAGCTTGGTCGGGTTGACTAAGGCTGGGGCCAACGTCCTGACTTTC. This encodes CASSLVGLTKAGANVLTF.

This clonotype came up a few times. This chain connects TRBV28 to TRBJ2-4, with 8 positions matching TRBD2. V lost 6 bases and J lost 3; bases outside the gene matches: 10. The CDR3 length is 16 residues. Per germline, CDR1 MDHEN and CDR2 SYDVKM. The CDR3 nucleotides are TGTGCCAGCAGGCCGGGAGGGCCTCCTGGCAAAAACATTCAGTACTTC. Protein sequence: CASRPGGPPGKNIQYF.

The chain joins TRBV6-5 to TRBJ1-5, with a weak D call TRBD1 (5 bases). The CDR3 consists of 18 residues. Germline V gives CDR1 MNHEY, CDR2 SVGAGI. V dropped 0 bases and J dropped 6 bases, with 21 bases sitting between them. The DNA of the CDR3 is TGTGCCAGCAGTTACTCGACAATTCGAGTCCAGGGAAGTCAGCCCCAGCATTTT. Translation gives CASSYSTIRVQGSQPQHF.

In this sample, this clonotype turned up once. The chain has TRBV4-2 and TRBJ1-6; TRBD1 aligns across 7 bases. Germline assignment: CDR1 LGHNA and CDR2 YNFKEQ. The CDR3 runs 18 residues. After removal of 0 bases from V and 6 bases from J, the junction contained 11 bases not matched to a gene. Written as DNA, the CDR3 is TGTGCCAGCAGCCAAGACCTATTAACCGGGACAGCTAATTCACCCCTCCACTTT. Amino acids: CASSQDLLTGTANSPLHF.

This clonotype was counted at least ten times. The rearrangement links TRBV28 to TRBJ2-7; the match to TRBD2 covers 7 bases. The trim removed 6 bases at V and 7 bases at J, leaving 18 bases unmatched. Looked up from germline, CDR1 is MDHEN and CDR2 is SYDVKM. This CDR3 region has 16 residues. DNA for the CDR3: TGTGCCAGCAGACGTTCAGCGGGAAGTACCCTGGGAGAGCAGTACTTC. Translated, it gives CASRRSAGSTLGEQYF. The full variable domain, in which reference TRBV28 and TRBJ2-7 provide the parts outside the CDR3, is DVKVTQSSRYLVKRTGEKVFLECVQDMDHENMFWYRQDPGLGLRLIYFSYDVKMKEKGDIPEGYSVSREKKERFSLILESASTNQTSMYLCASRRSAGSTLGEQYFGPGTRLTVT.

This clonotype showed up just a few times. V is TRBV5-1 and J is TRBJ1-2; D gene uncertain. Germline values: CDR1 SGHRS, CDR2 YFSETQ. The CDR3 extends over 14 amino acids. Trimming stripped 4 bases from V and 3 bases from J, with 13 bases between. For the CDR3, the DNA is TGCGCCAGCAGCCACACCTCAATGGACTATGGCTACACCTTC. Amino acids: CASSHTSMDYGYTF.

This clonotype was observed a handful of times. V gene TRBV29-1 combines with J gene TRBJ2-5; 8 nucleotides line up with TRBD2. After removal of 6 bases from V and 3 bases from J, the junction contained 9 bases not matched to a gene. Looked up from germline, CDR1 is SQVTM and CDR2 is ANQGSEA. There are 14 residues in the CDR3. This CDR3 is CSVAGGREEETQYF. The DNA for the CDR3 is TGCAGCGTCGCCGGGGGGCGGGAGGAAGAGACCCAGTACTTC.

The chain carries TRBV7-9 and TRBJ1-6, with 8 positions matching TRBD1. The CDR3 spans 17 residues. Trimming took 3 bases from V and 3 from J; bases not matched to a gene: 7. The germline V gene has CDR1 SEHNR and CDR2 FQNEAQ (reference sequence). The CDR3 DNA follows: TGTGCCAGCAGCTTTCGAGGACAGGGTTTCTATAATTCACCCCTCCACTTT. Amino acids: CASSFRGQGFYNSPLHF. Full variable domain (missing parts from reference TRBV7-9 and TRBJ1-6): DTGVSQNPRHKITKRGQNVTFRCDPISEHNRLYWYRQTLGQGPEFLTYFQNEAQLEKSRLLSDRFSAERPKGSFSTLEIQRTEQGDSAMYLCASSFRGQGFYNSPLHFGNGTRLTVT.

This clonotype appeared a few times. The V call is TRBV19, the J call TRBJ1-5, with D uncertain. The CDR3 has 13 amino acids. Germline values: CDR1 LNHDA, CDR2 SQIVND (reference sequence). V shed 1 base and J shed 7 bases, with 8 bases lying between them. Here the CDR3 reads CASSIGTGQPQHF. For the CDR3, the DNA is TGTGCCAGTAGTATAGGGACCGGCCAGCCCCAGCATTTT.

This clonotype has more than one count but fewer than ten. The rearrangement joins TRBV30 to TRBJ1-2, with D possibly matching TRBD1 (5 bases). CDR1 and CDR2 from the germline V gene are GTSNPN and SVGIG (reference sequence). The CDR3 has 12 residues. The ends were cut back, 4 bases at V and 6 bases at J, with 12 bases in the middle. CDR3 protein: CAWTRRGDGYTF. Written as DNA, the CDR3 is TGTGCCTGGACCCGTCGGGGGGATGGCTACACCTTC.

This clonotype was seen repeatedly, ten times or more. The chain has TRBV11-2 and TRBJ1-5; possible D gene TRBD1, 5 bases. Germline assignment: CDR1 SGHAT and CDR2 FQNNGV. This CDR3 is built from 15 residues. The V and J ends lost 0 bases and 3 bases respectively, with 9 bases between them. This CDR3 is CASSLDGGPNQPQHF. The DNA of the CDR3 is TGTGCCAGCAGCTTAGATGGGGGTCCCAATCAGCCCCAGCATTTT.

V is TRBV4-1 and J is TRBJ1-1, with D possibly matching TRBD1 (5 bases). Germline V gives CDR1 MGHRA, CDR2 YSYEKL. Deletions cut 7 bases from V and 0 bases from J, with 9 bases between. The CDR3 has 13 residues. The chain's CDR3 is CASNDRLNTEAFF. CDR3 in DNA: TGCGCCAGCAACGACAGATTGAACACTGAAGCTTTCTTT.

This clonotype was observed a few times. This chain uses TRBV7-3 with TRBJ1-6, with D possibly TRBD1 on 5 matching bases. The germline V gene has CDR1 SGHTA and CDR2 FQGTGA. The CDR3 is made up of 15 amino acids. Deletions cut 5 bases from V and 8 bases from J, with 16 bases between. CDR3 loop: CASSRGGVVDSPLHF. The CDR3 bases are TGTGCCAGCAGCCGCGGGGGGGTTGTGGATTCACCCCTCCACTTT. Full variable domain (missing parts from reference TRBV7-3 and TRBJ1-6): GAGVSQTPSNKVTEKGKYVELRCDPISGHTALYWYRQSLGQGPEFLIYFQGTGAADDSGLPNDRFFAVRPEGSVSTLKIQRTERGDSAVYLCASSRGGVVDSPLHFGNGTRLTVT.

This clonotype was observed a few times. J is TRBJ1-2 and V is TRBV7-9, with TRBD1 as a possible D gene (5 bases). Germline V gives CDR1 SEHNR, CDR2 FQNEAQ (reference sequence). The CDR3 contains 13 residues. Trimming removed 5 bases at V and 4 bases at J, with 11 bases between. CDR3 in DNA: TGTGCCAGCAGCATTGACAGTTTCTATGGCTACACCTTC. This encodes CASSIDSFYGYTF.

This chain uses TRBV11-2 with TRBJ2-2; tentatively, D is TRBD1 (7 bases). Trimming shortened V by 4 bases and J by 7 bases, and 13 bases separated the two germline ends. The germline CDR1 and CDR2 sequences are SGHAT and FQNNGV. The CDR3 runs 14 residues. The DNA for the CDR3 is TGTGCCAGCAGCTCGACAGGGAGGCACGGGGAGCTGTTTTTT. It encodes CASSSTGRHGELFF.

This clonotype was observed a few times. CDR3 amino acids: CASSSRGGSNQPQHF. DNA of the CDR3: TGTGCCAGCAGTTCGAGGGGGGGGAGCAATCAGCCCCAGCATTTT. The chain combines TRBV12-3 or TRBV12-4 with TRBJ1-5, with D perhaps TRBD1 (6 bases). Trimming took 4 bases from V and 1 from J, leaving 11 bases between them. The CDR3 loop spans 15 amino acids.